The sequence of this T cell receptor (beta chain) was determined in a study of blood T cell repertoires in COVID-19. Across the study: T cells, B-cell-depleted T cells, or PBMCs provided the cDNA or gDNA that served as material.

Under the authors' procedure: Researchers report that nucleated cell counts were estimated from reference gene primer amplification. Assay used: immunoSEQ multiplex PCR; TCRdb lists only in-frame clones, some missing. V and J calls and clone size are as listed in that table; D and trimming were resolved from the DNA. The repertoire has approximately 300,000 clones, around 88% of them found once; the top ten carry approximately 1.3%. Germline V gene data show CDR1 as KGHSH and CDR2 as LQKENI. The CDR3 extends over 14 amino acids. Trimming left V 0 bases short and J 4 bases short, with 9 bases between.

The sequencing sample was made of peripheral blood. The chain is built from TRBV18 and TRBJ1-2; D uncertain. The source is a woman in her forties or fifties with acute or convalescent COVID-19. CDR3 sequence (DNA): TGTGCCAGCTCACCACCTGCCGGGATCTATGGCTACACCTTC. Translation: CASSPPAGIYGYTF.